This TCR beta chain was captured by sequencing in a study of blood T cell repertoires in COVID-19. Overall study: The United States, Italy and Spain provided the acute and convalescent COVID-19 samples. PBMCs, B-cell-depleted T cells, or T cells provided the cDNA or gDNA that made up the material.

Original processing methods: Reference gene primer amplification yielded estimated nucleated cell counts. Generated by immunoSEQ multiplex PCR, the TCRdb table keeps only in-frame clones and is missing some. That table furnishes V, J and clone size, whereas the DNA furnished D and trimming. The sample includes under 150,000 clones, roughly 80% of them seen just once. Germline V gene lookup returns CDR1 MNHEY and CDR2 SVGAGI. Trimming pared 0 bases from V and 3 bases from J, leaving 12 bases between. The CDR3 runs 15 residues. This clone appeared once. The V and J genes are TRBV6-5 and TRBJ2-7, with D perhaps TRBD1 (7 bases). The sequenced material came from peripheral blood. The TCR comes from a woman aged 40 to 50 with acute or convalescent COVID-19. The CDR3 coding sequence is TGTGCCAGCAGTTACTCGAGCAGGGGGGTCTACGAGCAGTACTTC. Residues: CASSYSSRGVYEQYF.